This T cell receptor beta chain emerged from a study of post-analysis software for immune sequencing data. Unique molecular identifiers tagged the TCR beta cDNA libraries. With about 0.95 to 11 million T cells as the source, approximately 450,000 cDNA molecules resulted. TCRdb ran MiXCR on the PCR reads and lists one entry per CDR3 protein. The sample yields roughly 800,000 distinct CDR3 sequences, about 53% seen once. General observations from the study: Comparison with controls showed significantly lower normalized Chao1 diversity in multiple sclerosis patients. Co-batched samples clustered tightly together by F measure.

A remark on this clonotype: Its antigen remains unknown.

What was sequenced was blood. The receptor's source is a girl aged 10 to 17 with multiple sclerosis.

The CDR3 bases are TGCGCCAGCAGCCAAGATCCTGTCAGCTACAATGAGCAGTACTTC. Translation: CASSQDPVSYNEQYF. The rearrangement joins TRBV4-1 to TRBJ2-5, with no clear D. V was pared by 0 bases and J by 11 bases, with 19 bases between. The CDR3 is 15 residues long. Germline CDR1 and CDR2: MGHRA and YSYEKL.